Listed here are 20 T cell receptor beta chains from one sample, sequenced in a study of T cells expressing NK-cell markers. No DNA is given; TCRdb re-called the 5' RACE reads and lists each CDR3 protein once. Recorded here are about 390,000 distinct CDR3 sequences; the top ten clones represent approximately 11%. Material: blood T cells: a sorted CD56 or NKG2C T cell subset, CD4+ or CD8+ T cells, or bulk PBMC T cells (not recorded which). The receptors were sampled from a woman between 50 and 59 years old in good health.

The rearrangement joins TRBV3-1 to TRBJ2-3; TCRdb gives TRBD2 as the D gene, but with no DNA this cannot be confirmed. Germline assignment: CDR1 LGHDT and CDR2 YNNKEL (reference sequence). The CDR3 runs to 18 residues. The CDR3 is CASSQGVSASGITDTQYF.

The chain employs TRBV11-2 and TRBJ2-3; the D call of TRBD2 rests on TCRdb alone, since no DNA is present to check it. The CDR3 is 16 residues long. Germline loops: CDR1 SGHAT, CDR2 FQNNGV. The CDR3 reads CASSLTLARGTDTQYF.

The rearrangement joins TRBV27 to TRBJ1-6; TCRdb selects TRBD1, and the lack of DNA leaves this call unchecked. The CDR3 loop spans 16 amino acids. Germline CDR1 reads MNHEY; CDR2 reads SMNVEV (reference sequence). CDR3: CASSLNGQGSNSPLHF.

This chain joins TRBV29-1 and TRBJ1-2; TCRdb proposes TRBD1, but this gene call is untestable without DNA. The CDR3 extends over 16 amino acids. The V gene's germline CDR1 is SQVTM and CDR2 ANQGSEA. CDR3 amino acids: CSVEEVGEGGNYGYTF.

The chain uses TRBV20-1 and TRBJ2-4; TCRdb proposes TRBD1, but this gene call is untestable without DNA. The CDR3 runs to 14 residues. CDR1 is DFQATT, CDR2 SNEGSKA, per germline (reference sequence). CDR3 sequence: CSARGDRPYLAEYF.

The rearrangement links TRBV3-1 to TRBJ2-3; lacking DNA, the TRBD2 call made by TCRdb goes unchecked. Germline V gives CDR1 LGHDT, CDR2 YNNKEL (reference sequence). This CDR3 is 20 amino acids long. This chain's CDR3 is CASSRGGLAGEFWGTDTQYF.

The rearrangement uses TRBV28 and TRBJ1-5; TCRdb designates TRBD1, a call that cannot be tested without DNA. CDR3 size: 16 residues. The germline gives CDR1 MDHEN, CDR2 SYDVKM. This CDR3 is CASSFLPGQGAQPQHF. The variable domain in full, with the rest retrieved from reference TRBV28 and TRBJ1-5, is DVKVTQSSRYLVKRTGEKVFLECVQDMDHENMFWYRQDPGLGLRLIYFSYDVKMKEKGDIPEGYSVSREKKERFSLILESASTNQTSMYLCASSFLPGQGAQPQHFGDGTRLSIL.

The CDR3 sequence: CSVRSGGYNEQFF. The chain couples TRBV29-1 to TRBJ2-1; the D call from TCRdb, TRBD2, cannot be confirmed without DNA. The germline gives CDR1 SQVTM, CDR2 ANQGSEA. CDR3 length equals 13 residues.

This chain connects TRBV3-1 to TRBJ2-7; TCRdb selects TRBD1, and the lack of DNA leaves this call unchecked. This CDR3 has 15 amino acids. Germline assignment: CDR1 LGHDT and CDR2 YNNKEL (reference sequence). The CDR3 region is CASSPTGESWHEQYF.

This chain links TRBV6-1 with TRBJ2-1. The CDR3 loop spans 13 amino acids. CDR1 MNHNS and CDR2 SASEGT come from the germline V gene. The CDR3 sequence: CASGWTSYNEQFF.

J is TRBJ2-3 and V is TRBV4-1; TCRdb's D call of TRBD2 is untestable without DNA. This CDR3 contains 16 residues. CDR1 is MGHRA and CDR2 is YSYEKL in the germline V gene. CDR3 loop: CASSREREGRTDTQYF.

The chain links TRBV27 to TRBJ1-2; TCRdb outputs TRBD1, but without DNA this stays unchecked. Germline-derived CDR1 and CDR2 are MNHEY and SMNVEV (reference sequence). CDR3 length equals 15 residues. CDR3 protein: CASSLSGVPIVGYTF.

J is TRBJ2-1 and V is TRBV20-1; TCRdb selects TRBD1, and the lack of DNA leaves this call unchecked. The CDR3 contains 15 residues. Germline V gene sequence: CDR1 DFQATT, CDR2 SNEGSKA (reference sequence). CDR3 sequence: CSAPRGGVAYNEQFF.

This CDR3 is CASQYGGTAYEQYF. The V gene is TRBV2, the J gene TRBJ2-7; no DNA is available, so the TRBD1 call from TCRdb remains unchecked. Germline V gene data show CDR1 as SNHLY and CDR2 as FYNNEI. The CDR3 length is 14 residues. Filled out from reference TRBV2 and TRBJ2-7, the complete variable domain reads EPEVTQTPSHQVTQMGQEVILRCVPISNHLYFYWYRQILGQKVEFLVSFYNNEISEKSEIFDDQFSVERPDGSNFTLKIRSTKLEDSAMYFCASQYGGTAYEQYFGPGTRLTVT.

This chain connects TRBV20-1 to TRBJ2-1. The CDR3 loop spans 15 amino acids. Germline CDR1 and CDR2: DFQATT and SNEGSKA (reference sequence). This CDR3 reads CSARDWGRLYNEQFF.

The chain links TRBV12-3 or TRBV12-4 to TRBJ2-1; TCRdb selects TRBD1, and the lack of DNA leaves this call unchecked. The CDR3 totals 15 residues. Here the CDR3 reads CASSPADMGRGEQFF.

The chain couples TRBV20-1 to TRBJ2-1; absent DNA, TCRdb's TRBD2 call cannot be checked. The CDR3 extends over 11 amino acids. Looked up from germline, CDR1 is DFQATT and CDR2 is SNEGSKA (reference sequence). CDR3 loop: CSAASGGEQFF.

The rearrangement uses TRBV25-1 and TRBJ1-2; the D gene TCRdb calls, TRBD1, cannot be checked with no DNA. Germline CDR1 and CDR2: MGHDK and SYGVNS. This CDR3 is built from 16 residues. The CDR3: CASSEPPGRRYYGYTF.

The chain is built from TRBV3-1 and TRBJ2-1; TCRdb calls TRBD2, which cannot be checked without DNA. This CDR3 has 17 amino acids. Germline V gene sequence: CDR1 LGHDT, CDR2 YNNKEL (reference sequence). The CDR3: CASSQGGAAAGGIEQFF.

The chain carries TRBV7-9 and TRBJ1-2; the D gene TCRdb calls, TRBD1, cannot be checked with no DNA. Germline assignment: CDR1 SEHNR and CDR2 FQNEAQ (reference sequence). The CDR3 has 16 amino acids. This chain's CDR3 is CASTSIRAGTDYGYTF.